The 5 T cell receptor beta chains given below trace back to one sample, sequenced in a study of prognosis after radiotherapy for stage I lung cancer. From genomic DNA, TCR beta CDR3 was amplified by two-round multiplex PCR. First-round PCR amplification was performed with primers specific to each TRBV and TRBJ gene. TCRdb independently ran MiXCR on the multiplex PCR reads; one entry per CDR3 protein. Among over 50,000 distinct CDR3 sequences listed, over 30% were seen once. This specimen was PBMCs, taken before or after stereotactic body radiation therapy (not recorded which). Every receptor here comes from a donor aged 50 or older with non-small cell lung cancer.

With regard to this clonotype: A much larger clone is a single base away; this may be a read error. Here the CDR3 omits its conserved ending phenylalanine or tryptophan, so a read error is the likely source. No DNA is shown, since the ends of the CDR3 on it are uncertain; the CDR3 is the one TCRdb lists. This sequence joins TRBV3-2 and TRBJ1-1. TRBV3-2 has pseudogene status. Inclusive of both ends, the CDR3 amounts to 15 amino acids. CDR3 protein: CASSQDRIQGTEAFS.

A remark on this clonotype: A read error may explain this, as a much larger clone is one base away. The CDR3 nucleotides read TGTGCCAGCAGCTTAGATTGGACGGGGACAGGGGTACGAGAGGCCCAGTACTTC. Translating it yields CASSLDWTGTGVREAQYF. This sequence joins TRBV11-3 and TRBJ2-5, with 10 bases matching TRBD1. The length of the CDR3 is 18 residues. Germline CDR1 is SGHNT and CDR2 is YENEEA.

This clonotype was recorded many times. This chain connects TRBV18 to TRBJ1-2, with 11 positions matching TRBD1. This CDR3 region has 13 residues. Trimming removed 3 bases from V and 8 bases from J; junction bases left unmatched: 2. The germline CDR1 and CDR2 sequences are KGHSH and LQKENI. CDR3 sequence (DNA): TGTGCCAGCTCACCGGACAGGGGGCCCGGCTACACCTTC. It encodes CASSPDRGPGYTF. The variable domain in full, with the rest retrieved from reference TRBV18 and TRBJ1-2, is NAGVMQNPRHLVRRRGQEARLRCSPMKGHSHVYWYRQLPEEGLKFMVYLQKENIIDESGMPKERFSAEFPKEGPSILRIQQVVRGDSAAYFCASSPDRGPGYTFGSGTRLTVV.

This clonotype was detected ten times or more. The chain carries TRBV7-2 and TRBJ2-2, with 8 bases identical to TRBD1. Trimming cost V 5 bases and J 0 bases; bases outside gene matches: 8. Per germline, CDR1 SGHTA and CDR2 FQGNSA. The CDR3 is 17 residues long. The CDR3: CASSLTYRGANTGELFF. CDR3 DNA: TGTGCCAGCAGCCTAACTTACAGGGGGGCGAACACCGGGGAGCTGTTTTTT.

This clonotype was recorded at least ten times. V is TRBV18 and J is TRBJ2-1; 10 positions match TRBD2. The V gene end was trimmed by 3 bases and the J gene end by 8 bases; junction bases not matched to a gene: 4. The V gene's germline CDR1 is KGHSH and CDR2 LQKENI. The CDR3 runs 14 residues. The CDR3 spells CASSPGLALDEQFF. The CDR3 DNA follows: TGTGCCAGCTCACCGGGACTAGCGCTGGATGAGCAGTTCTTC.